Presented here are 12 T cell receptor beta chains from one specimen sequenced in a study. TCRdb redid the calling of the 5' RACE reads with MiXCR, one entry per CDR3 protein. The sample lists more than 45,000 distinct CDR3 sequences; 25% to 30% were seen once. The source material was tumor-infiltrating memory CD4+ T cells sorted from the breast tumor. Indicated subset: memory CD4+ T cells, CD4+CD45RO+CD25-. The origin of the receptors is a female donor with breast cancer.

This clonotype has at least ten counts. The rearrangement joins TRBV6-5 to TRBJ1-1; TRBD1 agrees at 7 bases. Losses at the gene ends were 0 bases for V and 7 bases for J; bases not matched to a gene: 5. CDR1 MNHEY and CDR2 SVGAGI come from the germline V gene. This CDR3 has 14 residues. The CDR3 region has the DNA TGTGCCAGCAGTTACTCCCGGGACAGTAATGAAGCTTTCTTT. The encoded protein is CASSYSRDSNEAFF.

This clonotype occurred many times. This chain's CDR3 is CASSPDRGETQYF. CDR3 in DNA: TGTGCCAGCAGCCCGGACAGGGGAGAGACCCAGTACTTC. The chain joins TRBV11-3 to TRBJ2-5; 9 nucleotides line up with TRBD1. The V segment lost 5 bases and the J segment 4 bases; nucleotides outside the gene matches: 2. This CDR3 region has 13 residues. Germline V lookup: CDR1 SGHNT, CDR2 YENEEA.

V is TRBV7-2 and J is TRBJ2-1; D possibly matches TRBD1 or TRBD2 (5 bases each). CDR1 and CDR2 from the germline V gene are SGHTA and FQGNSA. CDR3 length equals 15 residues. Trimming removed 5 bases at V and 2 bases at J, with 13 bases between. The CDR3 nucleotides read TGTGCCAGCAGCGCCCAACTAGGGGCCTACAATGAGCAGTTCTTC. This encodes CASSAQLGAYNEQFF.

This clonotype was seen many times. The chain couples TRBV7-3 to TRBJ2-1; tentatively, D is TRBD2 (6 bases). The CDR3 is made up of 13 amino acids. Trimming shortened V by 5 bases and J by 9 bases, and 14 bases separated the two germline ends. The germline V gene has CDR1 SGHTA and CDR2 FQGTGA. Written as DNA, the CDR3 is TGTGCCAGCAGCCCGGACTACTCGGGTGAGCAGTTCTTC. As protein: CASSPDYSGEQFF.

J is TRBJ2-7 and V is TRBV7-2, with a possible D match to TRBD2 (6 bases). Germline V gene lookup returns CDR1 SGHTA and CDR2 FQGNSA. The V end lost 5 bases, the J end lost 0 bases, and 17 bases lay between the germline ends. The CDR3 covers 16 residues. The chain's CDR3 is CASSPILALSSYEQYF. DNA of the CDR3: TGTGCCAGCAGCCCGATACTAGCCTTAAGCTCCTACGAGCAGTACTTC.

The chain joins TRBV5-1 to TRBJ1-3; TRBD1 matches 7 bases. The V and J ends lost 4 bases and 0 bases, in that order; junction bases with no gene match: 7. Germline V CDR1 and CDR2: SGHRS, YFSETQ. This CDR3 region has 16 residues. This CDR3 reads CASSPWAGGSGNTIYF. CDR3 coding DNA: TGCGCCAGCAGCCCCTGGGCAGGGGGCTCTGGAAACACCATATATTTT.

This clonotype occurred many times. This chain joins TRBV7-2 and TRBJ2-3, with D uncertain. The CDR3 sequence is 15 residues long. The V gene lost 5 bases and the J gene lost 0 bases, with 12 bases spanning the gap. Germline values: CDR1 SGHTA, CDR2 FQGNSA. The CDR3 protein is CASSLSYTSTDTQYF. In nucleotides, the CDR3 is TGTGCCAGCAGCCTTTCGTACACTAGCACAGATACGCAGTATTTT.

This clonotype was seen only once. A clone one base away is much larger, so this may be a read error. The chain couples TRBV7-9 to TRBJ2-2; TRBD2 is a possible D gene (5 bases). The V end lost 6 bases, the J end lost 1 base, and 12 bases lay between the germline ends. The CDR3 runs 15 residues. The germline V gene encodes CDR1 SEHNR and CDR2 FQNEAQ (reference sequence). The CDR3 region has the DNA TGTGCCAGCAGAGGCAGGACTGGGAACACCGGGGAGCTGTTTTTT. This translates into CASRGRTGNTGELFF. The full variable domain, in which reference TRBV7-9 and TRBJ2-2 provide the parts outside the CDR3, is DTGVSQNPRHKITKRGQNVTFRCDPISEHNRLYWYRQTLGQGPEFLTYFQNEAQLEKSRLLSDRFSAERPKGSFSTLEIQRTEQGDSAMYLCASRGRTGNTGELFFGEGSRLTVL.

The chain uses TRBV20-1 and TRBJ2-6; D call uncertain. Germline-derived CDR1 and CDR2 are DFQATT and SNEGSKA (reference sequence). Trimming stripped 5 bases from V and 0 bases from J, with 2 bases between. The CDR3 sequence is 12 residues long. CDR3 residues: CSADSGANVLTF. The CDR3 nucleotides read TGCAGTGCTGACTCTGGGGCCAACGTCCTGACTTTC.

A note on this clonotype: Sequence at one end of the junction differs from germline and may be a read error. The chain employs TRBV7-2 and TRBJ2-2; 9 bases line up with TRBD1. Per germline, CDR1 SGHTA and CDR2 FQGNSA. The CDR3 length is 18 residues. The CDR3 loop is CASSLGPSGTGNPGELFF. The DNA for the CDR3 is TGTGCCAGCAGCTTAGGTCCTTCTGGGACAGGGAACCCCGGGGAGCTGTTTTTT.

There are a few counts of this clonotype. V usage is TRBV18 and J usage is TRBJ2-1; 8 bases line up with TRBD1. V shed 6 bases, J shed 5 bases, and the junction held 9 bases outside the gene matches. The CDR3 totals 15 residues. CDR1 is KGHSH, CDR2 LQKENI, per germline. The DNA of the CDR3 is TGTGCCAGCTCGACCTACAGGGGGGTGGACAATGAGCAGTTCTTC. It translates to CASSTYRGVDNEQFF. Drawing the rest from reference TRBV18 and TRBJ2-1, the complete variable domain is NAGVMQNPRHLVRRRGQEARLRCSPMKGHSHVYWYRQLPEEGLKFMVYLQKENIIDESGMPKERFSAEFPKEGPSILRIQQVVRGDSAAYFCASSTYRGVDNEQFFGPGTRLTVL.

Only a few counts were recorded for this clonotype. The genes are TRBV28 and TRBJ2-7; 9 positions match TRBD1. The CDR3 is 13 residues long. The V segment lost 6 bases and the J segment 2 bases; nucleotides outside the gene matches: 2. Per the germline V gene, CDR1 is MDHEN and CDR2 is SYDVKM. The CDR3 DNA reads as TGTGCCAGCAGGAGACAGGGGGCCTACGAGCAGTACTTC. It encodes CASRRQGAYEQYF.